The clone carrying this TCR beta chain was detected ten times or more. Its specificity is not known. These data belong to a study of regulatory T cells in long-lasting Graves disease. Study observations and caveats: Compared with new cases, persistent Graves' patients showed reduced TCR diversity. Study was limited to peripheral blood, excluding thyroid tissue.

TCR beta libraries were built with iRepertoire HTBI primers and Arm-PCR of CDR3 regions. TCRdb re-analysed the multiplex PCR reads in MiXCR, keeping a single row per CDR3 protein. This repertoire shows under 300,000 distinct CDR3 sequences, 18% found once; its top ten account for roughly 23%. Time point described: newly diagnosed GD, antithyroid drugs for less than 3 months. From RNA extracted from PBMCs, the TCR library was made. The specimen was peripheral blood mononuclear cells (PBMCs), collected at new diagnosis, from a patient treated with antithyroid drugs. The TCR sequence derives from a female donor with Graves disease.

This chain's CDR3 is CAISVSSDDTGELFF. The CDR3 DNA sequence: TGTGCCATCAGTGTTTCGAGCGATGACACCGGGGAGCTGTTTTTT. J is TRBJ2-2 and V is TRBV10-3; D is unresolved. This CDR3 has 15 amino acids. Germline values: CDR1 ENHRY, CDR2 SYGVKD. Trimming removed 4 bases at V and 3 bases at J, with 12 bases between.